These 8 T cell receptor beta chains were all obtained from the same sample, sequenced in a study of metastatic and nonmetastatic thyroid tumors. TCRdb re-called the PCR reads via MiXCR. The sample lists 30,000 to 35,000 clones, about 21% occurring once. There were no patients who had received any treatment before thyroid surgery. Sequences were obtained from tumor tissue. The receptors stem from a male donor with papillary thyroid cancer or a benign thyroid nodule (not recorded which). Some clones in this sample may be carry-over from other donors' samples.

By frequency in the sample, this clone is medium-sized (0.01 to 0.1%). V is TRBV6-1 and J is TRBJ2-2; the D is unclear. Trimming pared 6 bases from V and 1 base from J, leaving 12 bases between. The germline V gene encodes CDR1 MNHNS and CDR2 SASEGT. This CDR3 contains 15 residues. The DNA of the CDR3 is TGTGCCAGCAGGGTTAACCCCCTGAACACCGGGGAGCTGTTTTTT. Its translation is CASRVNPLNTGELFF.

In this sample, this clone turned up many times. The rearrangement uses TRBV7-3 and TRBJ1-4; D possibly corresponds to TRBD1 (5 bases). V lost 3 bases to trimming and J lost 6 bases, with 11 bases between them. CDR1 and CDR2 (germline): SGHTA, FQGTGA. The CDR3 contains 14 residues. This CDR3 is CASSLDIRDEKLFF. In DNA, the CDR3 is TGTGCCAGCAGCTTGGACATCAGGGATGAAAAACTGTTTTTT.

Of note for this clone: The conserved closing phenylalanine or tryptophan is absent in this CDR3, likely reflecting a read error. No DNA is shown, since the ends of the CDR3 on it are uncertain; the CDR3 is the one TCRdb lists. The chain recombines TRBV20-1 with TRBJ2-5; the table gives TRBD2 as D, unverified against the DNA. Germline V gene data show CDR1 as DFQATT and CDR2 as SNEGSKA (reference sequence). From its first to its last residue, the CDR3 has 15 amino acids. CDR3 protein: CSARTAESPQETRYL.

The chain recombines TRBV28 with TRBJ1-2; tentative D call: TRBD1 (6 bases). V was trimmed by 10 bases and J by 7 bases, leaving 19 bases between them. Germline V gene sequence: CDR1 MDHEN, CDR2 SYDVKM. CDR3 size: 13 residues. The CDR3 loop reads CATLRGAVGGYTF. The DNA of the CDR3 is TGTGCCACGCTCAGGGGTGCAGTGGGTGGCTACACCTTC.

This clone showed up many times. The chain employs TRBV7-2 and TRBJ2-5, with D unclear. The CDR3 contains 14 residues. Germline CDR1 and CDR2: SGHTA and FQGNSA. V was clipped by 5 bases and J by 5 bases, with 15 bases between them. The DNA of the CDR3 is TGTGCCAGCAGCCCACCCGGTGGTGGTGAGACCCAGTACTTC. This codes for CASSPPGGGETQYF.

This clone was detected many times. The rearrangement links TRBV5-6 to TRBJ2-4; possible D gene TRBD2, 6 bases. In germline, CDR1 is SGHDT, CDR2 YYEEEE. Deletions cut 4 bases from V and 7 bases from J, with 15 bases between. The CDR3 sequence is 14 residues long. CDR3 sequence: CASSPSGVRNIQYF. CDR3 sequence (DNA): TGTGCCAGCAGCCCCTCGGGAGTTCGGAACATTCAGTACTTC.

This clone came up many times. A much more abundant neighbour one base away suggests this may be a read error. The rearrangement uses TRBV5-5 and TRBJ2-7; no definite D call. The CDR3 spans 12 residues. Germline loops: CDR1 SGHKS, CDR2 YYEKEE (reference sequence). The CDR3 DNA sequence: TGTGCCAGCATCTTGTTTCTTGACGAGCAGTACTTC. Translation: CASILFLDEQYF.

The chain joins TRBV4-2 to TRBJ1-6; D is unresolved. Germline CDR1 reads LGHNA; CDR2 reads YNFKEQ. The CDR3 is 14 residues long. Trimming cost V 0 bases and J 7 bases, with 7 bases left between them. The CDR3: CASSQDVGNSPLHF. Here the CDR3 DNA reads TGTGCCAGCAGCCAAGACGTGGGGAATTCACCCCTCCACTTT.